The TCR beta chain under discussion was sequenced for a study of blood T cells in healthy people across ages. Germline V lookup: CDR1 SGHRS, CDR2 YFSETQ. The CDR3 loop spans 14 amino acids. Alongside a J-beta primer mix, a sample-barcoded 5' primer served in a second PCR lasting roughly 7 to 11 cycles. MiXCR, run by TCRdb on the 5' RACE reads, gives a single entry per CDR3 protein. The table includes just under 750,000 distinct CDR3 sequences, 22% detected once. Sequencing was carried out using blood. The source of this sequence is a man between 65 and 85 years old in good health. The gene calls are TRBV5-1 and TRBJ2-5; TRBD2 matches 7 bases. The DNA end is more similar to TRBJ2-7, so the J call may be wrong. In DNA form, the CDR3 reads TGCGCCAGCAGCTTCGGCGGGAGTGCCTACGAGCAGTACTTC. Translating gives CASSFGGSAYEQYF.